Below are 9 T cell receptor beta chains sequenced from a single sample in a study of blood T cell repertoires in COVID-19. Measured with immunoSEQ multiplex PCR; TCRdb has only the in-frame clones, and not every one. The top ten clones hold under 7.5% of a sample with approximately 300,000 clones, around 90% of them seen once. The sample consisted of peripheral blood. These receptors were collected from a man between 18 and 29 years old who had recovered from COVID-19.

The V and J genes are TRBV7-2 and TRBJ1-6; 7 bases fit TRBD1. The CDR3 covers 17 residues. CDR1 SGHTA and CDR2 FQGNSA come from the germline V gene. J was trimmed by 4 bases and V by 8 bases; bases with no gene match: 14. CDR3 protein: CASRVAGTVFYNSPLHF. CDR3 nucleotides: TGTGCCAGCCGAGTAGCCGGGACAGTTTTTTATAATTCACCCCTCCACTTT.

This chain joins TRBV6-2 or TRBV6-3 and TRBJ2-3; 10 bases map to TRBD2. The CDR3 is made up of 17 amino acids. The V gene's germline CDR1 is MNHEY and CDR2 SVGEGT. V shed 6 bases and J 1 base; nucleotides not matched to a gene: 10. The CDR3 sequence is CASSSILLAGGTDTQYF. CDR3 sequence (DNA): TGTGCCAGCAGCTCCATCCTTCTAGCGGGAGGCACAGATACGCAGTATTTT.

The chain employs TRBV19 and TRBJ2-7, with a possible D match to TRBD2 (5 bases). Germline V gene lookup returns CDR1 LNHDA and CDR2 SQIVND (reference sequence). The CDR3 runs 13 residues. The V and J ends lost 1 base and 5 bases respectively, with 9 bases between them. CDR3 in amino acids: CASSIGTADEQYF. The DNA for the CDR3 is TGTGCCAGTAGTATAGGAACAGCGGACGAGCAGTACTTC.

V gene TRBV27 combines with J gene TRBJ2-1; 7 bases are a match to TRBD2. V dropped 5 bases and J dropped 0; count of bases not matched to a gene: 13. The CDR3 is 18 amino acids. Germline CDR1 is MNHEY and CDR2 is SMNVEV (reference sequence). The CDR3 sequence is CASSRTGPTGGSYNEQFF. The DNA of the CDR3 is TGTGCCAGCAGTCGGACCGGGCCGACGGGGGGCTCCTACAATGAGCAGTTCTTC.

V is TRBV6-5 and J is TRBJ2-3; no clear D gene. The CDR3 extends over 16 amino acids. Germline loops: CDR1 MNHEY, CDR2 SVGAGI. Trimming left V 4 bases short and J 7 bases short, with 21 bases between. The CDR3 DNA is TGTGCCAGCAGTTCCCAACCCCGAGGCTCCCGCAATACGCAGTATTTT. It translates to CASSSQPRGSRNTQYF.

By sample share, this clone is large. The chain has TRBV7-9 and TRBJ2-7, with 8 bases lining up with TRBD1. The CDR3 runs to 14 residues. Germline trimming cut 5 bases from V and 3 bases from J; bases unmatched to any gene: 6. The V gene's germline CDR1 is SEHNR and CDR2 FQNEAQ (reference sequence). CDR3 nucleotide sequence: TGTGCCAGCAGCGCCAGGACAGGGCACTACGAGCAGTACTTC. Its translation is CASSARTGHYEQYF.

This chain joins TRBV7-6 and TRBJ2-3; TRBD1 might be the D (5 bases). This CDR3 has 13 residues. The germline V and J ends were trimmed by 5 bases and 2 bases, with 8 bases remaining between them. Germline CDR1 reads SGHVS; CDR2 reads FNYEAQ. The DNA for the CDR3 is TGTGCCAGCAGCGACAGCGCCACAGATACGCAGTATTTT. This translates into CASSDSATDTQYF.

The V and J genes are TRBV7-9 and TRBJ1-1; D is unresolved. CDR1 is SEHNR, CDR2 FQNEAQ, per germline (reference sequence). This CDR3 is 14 amino acids long. V was shortened by 6 bases and J by 3 bases, with 14 bases between the two germline ends. CDR3 sequence: CASSQDLGDTEAFF. For the CDR3, the DNA is TGTGCCAGCAGTCAGGACCTGGGAGACACTGAAGCTTTCTTT.

The V and J genes are TRBV2 and TRBJ2-7; D uncertain. The germline V gene encodes CDR1 SNHLY and CDR2 FYNNEI. The CDR3 runs 14 residues. Trimming took 5 bases from V and 4 from J, leaving 15 bases between them. The CDR3 sequence: CASSPDSIEYEQYF. In nucleotides, the CDR3 is TGTGCCAGCAGTCCCGACTCAATTGAATACGAGCAGTACTTC.